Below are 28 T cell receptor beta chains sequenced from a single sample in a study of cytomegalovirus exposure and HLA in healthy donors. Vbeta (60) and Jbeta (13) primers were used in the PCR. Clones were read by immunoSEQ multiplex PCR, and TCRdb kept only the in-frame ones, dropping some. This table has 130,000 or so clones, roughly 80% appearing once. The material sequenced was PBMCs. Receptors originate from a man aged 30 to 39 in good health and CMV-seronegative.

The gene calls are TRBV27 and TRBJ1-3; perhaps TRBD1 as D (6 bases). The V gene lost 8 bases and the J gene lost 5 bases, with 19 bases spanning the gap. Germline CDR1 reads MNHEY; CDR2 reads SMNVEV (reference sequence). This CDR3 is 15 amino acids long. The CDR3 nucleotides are TGTGCCAGCGGTTCCGGGACAAACCCCAGAAACACCATATATTTT. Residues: CASGSGTNPRNTIYF.

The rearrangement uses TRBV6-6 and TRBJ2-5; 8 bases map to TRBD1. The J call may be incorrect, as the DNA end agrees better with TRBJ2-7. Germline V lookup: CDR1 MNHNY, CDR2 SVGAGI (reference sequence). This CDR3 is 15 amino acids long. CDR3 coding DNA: TGTGCCAGCAGTTATCCTGACAGGGGAAGCTACGAGCAGTACTTC. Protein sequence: CASSYPDRGSYEQYF.

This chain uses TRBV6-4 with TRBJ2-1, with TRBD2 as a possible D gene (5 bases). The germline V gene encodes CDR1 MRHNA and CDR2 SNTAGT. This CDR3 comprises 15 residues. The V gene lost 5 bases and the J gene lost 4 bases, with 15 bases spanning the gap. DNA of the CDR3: TGTGCCAGCAGTCCTTTAGCGACGGGGTACAATGAGCAGTTCTTC. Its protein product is CASSPLATGYNEQFF.

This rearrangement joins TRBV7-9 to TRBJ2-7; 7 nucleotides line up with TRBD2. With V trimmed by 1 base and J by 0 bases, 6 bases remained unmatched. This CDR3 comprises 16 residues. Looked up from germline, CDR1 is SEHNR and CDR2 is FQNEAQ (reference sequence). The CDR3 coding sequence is TGTGCCAGCAGCTTAGTACGGGACTACTTCTCCTACGAGCAGTACTTC. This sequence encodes CASSLVRDYFSYEQYF. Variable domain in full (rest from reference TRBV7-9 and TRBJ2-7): DTGVSQNPRHKITKRGQNVTFRCDPISEHNRLYWYRQTLGQGPEFLTYFQNEAQLEKSRLLSDRFSAERPKGSFSTLEIQRTEQGDSAMYLCASSLVRDYFSYEQYFGPGTRLTVT.

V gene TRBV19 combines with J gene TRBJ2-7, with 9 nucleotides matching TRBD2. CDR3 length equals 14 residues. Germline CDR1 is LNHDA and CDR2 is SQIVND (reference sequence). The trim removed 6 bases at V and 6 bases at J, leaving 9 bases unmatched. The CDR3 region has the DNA TGTGCCAGTAGAAGGATAGCGGGAGTTCGCGAGCAGTACTTC. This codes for CASRRIAGVREQYF.

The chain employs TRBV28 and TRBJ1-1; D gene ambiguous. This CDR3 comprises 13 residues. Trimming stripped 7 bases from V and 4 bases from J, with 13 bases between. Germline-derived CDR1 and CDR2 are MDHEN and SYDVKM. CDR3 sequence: CASKGTVITEAFF. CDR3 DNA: TGTGCCAGCAAAGGTACAGTAATCACTGAAGCTTTCTTT.

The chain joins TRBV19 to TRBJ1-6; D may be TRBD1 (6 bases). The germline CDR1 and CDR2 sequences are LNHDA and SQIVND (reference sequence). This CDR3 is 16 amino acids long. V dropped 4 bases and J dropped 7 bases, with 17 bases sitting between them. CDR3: CASSNRDTRMNSPLHF. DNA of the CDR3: TGTGCCAGTAGTAACCGGGACACTCGGATGAATTCACCCCTCCACTTT.

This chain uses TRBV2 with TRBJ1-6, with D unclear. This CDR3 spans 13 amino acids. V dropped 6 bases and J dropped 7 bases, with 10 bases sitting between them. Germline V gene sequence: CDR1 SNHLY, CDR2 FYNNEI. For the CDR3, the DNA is TGTGCCAGCAGCGTTAACAGCAATTCACCCCTCCACTTT. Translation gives CASSVNSNSPLHF.

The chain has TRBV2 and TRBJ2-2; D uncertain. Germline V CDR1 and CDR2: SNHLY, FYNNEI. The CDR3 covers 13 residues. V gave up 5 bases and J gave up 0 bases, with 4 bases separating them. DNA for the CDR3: TGTGCCAGCAGTACACCGAACACCGGGGAGCTGTTTTTT. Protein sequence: CASSTPNTGELFF.

The DNA for the CDR3 is TGCGCCAGCAGCCAAGATGAGGCAAGCGCTTACAATGAGCAGTTCTTC. Protein sequence: CASSQDEASAYNEQFF. The rearrangement links TRBV4-3 to TRBJ2-1; D is undetermined. Germline V gene lookup returns CDR1 LGHNA and CDR2 YSLEER. CDR3 length: 16 amino acids. The V and J ends lost 0 bases and 4 bases respectively, with 13 bases between them.

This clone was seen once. In DNA, the CDR3 is TGTGCCACCAGCAGGCCTCGACAGGGACTGAACACTGAAGCTTTCTTT. This gives the protein CATSRPRQGLNTEAFF. The V call is TRBV15, the J call TRBJ1-1, with 7 bases identical to TRBD1. Trimming removed 3 bases from V and 0 bases from J; junction bases left unmatched: 7. The CDR3 is 16 residues long. CDR1 LNHNV and CDR2 YYDKDF come from the germline V gene (reference sequence).

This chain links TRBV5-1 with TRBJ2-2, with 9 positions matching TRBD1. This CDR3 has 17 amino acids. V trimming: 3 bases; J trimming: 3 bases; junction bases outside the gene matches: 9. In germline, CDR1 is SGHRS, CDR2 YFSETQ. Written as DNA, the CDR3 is TGCGCCAGCAGCTCGTCGACAGGGGGTATTTACACCGGGGAGCTGTTTTTT. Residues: CASSSSTGGIYTGELFF.

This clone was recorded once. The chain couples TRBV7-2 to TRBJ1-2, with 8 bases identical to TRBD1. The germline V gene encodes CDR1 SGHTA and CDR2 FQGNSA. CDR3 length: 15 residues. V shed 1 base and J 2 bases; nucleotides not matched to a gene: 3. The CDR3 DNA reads TGTGCCAGCAGCTTAGGACAGGGGTTGAACTATGGCTACACCTTC. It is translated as CASSLGQGLNYGYTF.

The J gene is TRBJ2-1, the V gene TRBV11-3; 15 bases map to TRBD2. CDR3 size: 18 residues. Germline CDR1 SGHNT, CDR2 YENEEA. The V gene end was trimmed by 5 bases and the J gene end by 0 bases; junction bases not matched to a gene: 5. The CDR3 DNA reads TGTGCCAGCAGCCGGACTAGCGGGGGGGCCAGCTCCTACAATGAGCAGTTCTTC. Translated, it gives CASSRTSGGASSYNEQFF.

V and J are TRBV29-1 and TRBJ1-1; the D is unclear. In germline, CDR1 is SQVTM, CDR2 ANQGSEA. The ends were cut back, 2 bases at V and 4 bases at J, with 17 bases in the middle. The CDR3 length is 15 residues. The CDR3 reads CSVELRLPASTEAFF. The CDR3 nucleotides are TGCAGCGTTGAACTAAGACTGCCCGCCAGCACTGAAGCTTTCTTT.

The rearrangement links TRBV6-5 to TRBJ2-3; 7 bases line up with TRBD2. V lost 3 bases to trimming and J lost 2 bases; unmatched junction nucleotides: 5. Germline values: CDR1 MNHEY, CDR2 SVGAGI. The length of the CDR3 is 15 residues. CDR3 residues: CASSYGLVNTDTQYF. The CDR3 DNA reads TGTGCCAGCAGTTATGGACTAGTCAACACAGATACGCAGTATTTT.

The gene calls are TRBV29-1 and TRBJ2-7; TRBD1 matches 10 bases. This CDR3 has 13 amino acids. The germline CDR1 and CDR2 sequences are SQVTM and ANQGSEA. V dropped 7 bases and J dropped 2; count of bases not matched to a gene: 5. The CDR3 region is CSAAGTGAYEQYF. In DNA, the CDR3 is TGCAGCGCGGCCGGGACAGGGGCCTACGAGCAGTACTTC.

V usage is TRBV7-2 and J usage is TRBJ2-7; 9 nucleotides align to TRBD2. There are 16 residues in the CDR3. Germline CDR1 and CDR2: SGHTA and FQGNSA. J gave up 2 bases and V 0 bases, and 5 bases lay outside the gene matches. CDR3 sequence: CASSLASGGTPYEQYF. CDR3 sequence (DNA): TGTGCCAGCAGCTTAGCGAGCGGGGGGACCCCCTACGAGCAGTACTTC.

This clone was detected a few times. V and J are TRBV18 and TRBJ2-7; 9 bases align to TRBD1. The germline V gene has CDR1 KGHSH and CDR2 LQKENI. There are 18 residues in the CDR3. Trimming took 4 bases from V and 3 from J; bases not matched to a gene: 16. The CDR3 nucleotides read TGTGCCAGCTCACTCAGGGGACAGGGTGGTTTAAGAGGCTACGAGCAGTACTTC. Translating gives CASSLRGQGGLRGYEQYF.

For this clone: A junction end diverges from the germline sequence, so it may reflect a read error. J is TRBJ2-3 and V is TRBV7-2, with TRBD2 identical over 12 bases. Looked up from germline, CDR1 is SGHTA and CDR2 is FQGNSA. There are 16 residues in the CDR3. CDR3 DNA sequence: TGTGCCAGCGGCTTAAGACTAGCGGGGGGCACAGATACGCAGTATTTT. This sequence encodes CASGLRLAGGTDTQYF.

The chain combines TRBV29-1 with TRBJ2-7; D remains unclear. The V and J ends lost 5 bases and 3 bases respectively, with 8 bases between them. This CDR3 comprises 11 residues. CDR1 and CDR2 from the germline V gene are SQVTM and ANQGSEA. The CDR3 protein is CSVTEHYEQYF. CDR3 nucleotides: TGCAGCGTTACCGAACACTACGAGCAGTACTTC.

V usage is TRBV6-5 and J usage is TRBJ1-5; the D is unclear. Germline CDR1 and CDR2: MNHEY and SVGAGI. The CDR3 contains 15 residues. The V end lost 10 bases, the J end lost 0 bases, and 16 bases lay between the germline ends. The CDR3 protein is CATRRVRDSNQPQHF. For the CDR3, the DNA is TGTGCCACGCGGCGGGTGCGGGATAGCAATCAGCCCCAGCATTTT.

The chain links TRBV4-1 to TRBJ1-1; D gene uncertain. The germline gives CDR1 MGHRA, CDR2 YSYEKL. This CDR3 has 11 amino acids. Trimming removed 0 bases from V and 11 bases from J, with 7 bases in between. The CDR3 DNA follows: TGCGCCAGCAGCCAAGATTATGCGGCTTTCTTT. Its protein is CASSQDYAAFF.

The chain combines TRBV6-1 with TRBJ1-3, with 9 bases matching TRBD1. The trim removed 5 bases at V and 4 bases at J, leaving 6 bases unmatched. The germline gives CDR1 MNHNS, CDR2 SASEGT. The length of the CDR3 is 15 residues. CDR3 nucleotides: TGTGCCAGCAGTCCACAGGGGGCCAGGGGAAACACCATATATTTT. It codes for CASSPQGARGNTIYF.

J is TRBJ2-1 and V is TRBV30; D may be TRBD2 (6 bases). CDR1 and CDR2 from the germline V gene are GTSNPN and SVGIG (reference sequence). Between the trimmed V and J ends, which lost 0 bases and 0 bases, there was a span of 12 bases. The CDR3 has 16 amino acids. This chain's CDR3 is CAWSVRGGTSYNEQFF. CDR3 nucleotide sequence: TGTGCCTGGAGTGTACGGGGCGGGACCTCCTACAATGAGCAGTTCTTC.

In DNA, the CDR3 is TGTGCCAGCAGCTCTACAGACCCCGGAGGAGCTTTCTTT. Encoded protein: CASSSTDPGGAFF. The genes are TRBV7-8 and TRBJ1-1; D gene ambiguous. V was pared by 4 bases and J by 10 bases, with 16 bases between. This CDR3 has 13 residues. In germline, CDR1 is SGHVS, CDR2 FQNEAQ.

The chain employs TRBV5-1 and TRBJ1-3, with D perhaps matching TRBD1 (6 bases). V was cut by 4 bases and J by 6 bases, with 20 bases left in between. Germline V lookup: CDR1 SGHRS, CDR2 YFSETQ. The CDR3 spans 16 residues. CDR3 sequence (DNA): TGCGCCAGCAGCCCAACCGGGACAAATGGAGAAAACACCATATATTTT. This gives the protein CASSPTGTNGENTIYF.

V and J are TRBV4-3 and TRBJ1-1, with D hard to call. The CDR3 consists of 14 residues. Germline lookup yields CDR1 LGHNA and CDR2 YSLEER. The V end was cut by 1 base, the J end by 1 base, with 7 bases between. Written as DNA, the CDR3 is TGCGCCAGCAGCCAAGGGAGGGCGAACACTGAAGCTTTCTTT. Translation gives CASSQGRANTEAFF.